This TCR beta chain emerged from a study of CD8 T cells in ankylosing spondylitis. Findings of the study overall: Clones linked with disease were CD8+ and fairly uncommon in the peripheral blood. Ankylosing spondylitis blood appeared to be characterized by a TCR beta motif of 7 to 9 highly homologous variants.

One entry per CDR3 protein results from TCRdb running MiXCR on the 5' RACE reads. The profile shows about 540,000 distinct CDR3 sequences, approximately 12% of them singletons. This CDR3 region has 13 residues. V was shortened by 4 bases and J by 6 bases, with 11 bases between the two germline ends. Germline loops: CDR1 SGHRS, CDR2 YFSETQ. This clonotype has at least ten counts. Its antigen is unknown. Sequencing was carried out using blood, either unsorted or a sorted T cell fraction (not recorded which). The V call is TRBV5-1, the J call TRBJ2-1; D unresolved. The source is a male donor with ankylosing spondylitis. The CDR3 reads CASSLQTANEQFF. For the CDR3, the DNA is TGCGCCAGCAGCCTACAGACGGCCAATGAGCAGTTCTTC.